This is a list of T cell receptor beta chains from one sample in a study of T cell responses to AZD1222 COVID-19 vaccine. The repertoire was sequenced with immunoSEQ multiplex PCR; TCRdb's copy has only in-frame clones and lacks some. The table lists about 83,000 clones, 80% to 90% of them singletons. Sequenced here: peripheral blood, sampled 28 days after the second AZD1222 dose. The receptors shown here come from an adult who received the AZD1222 COVID-19 vaccine. Both conserved end residues are part of each CDR3. The order of the fields is D gene, J gene, clone size, V gene, CDR3 protein, CDR3 DNA. A D gene is named only where the DNA matches it firmly. Not every row has a clone size; where given, it reads once, few, many or a size class.

d_gene: -
j_gene: TRBJ1-2
abundance: once
v_gene: TRBV25-1
CDR3aa: CASSVAGGAGGYTF
CDR3nt: TGTGCCAGCAGTGTAGCGGGGGGCGCGGGCGGCTACACCTTC

d_gene: -
j_gene: TRBJ1-1
abundance: -
v_gene: TRBV7-9
CDR3aa: CASRSDMPNTEAFF
CDR3nt: TGTGCCAGCAGATCCGACATGCCGAACACTGAAGCTTTCTTT

d_gene: -
j_gene: TRBJ1-1
abundance: -
v_gene: TRBV4-1
CDR3aa: CASSQDRDLNTEAFF
CDR3nt: TGCGCCAGCAGCCAAGATCGGGATCTGAACACTGAAGCTTTCTTT

d_gene: TRBD2
j_gene: TRBJ2-5
abundance: once
v_gene: TRBV28
CDR3aa: CASRDSGGPGETQYF
CDR3nt: TGTGCCAGCAGAGACAGCGGGGGGCCGGGAGAGACCCAGTACTTC

d_gene: -
j_gene: TRBJ2-7
abundance: -
v_gene: TRBV18
CDR3aa: CASSPLRGRDTFYEQYF
CDR3nt: TGTGCCAGCTCACCACTCAGAGGAAGGGACACCTTCTACGAGCAGTACTTC

d_gene: -
j_gene: TRBJ2-3
abundance: -
v_gene: TRBV14
CDR3aa: CASSQERLRGLPTDTQYF
CDR3nt: TGTGCCAGCAGCCAAGAGCGTCTGCGGGGTCTACCTACAGATACGCAGTATTTT

d_gene: -
j_gene: TRBJ1-1
abundance: -
v_gene: TRBV7-3
CDR3aa: CASSSRAGYTEAFF
CDR3nt: TGTGCCAGCAGCTCCAGGGCTGGGTACACTGAAGCTTTCTTT

d_gene: TRBD1
j_gene: TRBJ2-7
abundance: -
v_gene: TRBV27
CDR3aa: CASSLTGAYEQYF
CDR3nt: TGTGCCAGCAGTTTAACAGGGGCCTACGAGCAGTACTTC

d_gene: -
j_gene: TRBJ2-4
abundance: few
v_gene: TRBV29-1
CDR3aa: CSVQGLAKNIQYF
CDR3nt: TGCAGCGTCCAGGGTCTAGCCAAAAACATTCAGTACTTC

d_gene: -
j_gene: TRBJ1-5
abundance: -
v_gene: TRBV4-1
CDR3aa: CASSQDRSRGYNQPQHF
CDR3nt: TGCGCCAGCAGCCAAGATCGAAGCAGAGGCTACAATCAGCCCCAGCATTTT

d_gene: -
j_gene: TRBJ1-1
abundance: -
v_gene: TRBV12-3/TRBV12-4
CDR3aa: CASSSLGTEAFF
CDR3nt: TGTGCCAGCAGCAGCCTGGGAACTGAAGCTTTCTTT

d_gene: TRBD2
j_gene: TRBJ2-1
abundance: -
v_gene: TRBV7-6
CDR3aa: CASSLGSGGAGNEQFF
CDR3nt: TGTGCCAGCAGCTTGGGGAGCGGGGGGGCCGGCAATGAGCAGTTCTTC

d_gene: TRBD1
j_gene: TRBJ2-2
abundance: -
v_gene: TRBV3-1/TRBV3-2
CDR3aa: CASTRNPGRTGGIGELFF
CDR3nt: TGTGCCAGCACCCGAAACCCCGGCAGGACAGGGGGGATCGGGGAGCTGTTTTTT

d_gene: -
j_gene: TRBJ1-5
abundance: -
v_gene: TRBV7-2
CDR3aa: CASSLHTEGSNQPQHF
CDR3nt: TGTGCCAGCAGCCTTCATACAGAAGGTAGCAATCAGCCCCAGCATTTT

d_gene: -
j_gene: TRBJ1-6
abundance: -
v_gene: TRBV7-2
CDR3aa: CASSFIQGPTNSPLHF
CDR3nt: TGTGCCAGCAGCTTCATTCAGGGGCCAACCAATTCACCCCTCCACTTT

d_gene: TRBD2
j_gene: TRBJ2-1
abundance: -
v_gene: TRBV7-2
CDR3aa: CASSLAGGPYNEQFF
CDR3nt: TGTGCCAGCAGCTTAGCGGGAGGGCCCTACAATGAGCAGTTCTTC

d_gene: TRBD1
j_gene: TRBJ2-1
abundance: -
v_gene: TRBV28
CDR3aa: CASSPLGQGTYNEQFF
CDR3nt: TGTGCCAGCAGTCCCCTGGGACAGGGAACCTACAATGAGCAGTTCTTC